This paragraph covers one T cell receptor (beta chain) sequence. Antigen specificity is unknown. The data stem from a study of cytomegalovirus exposure and HLA in healthy donors. Clones were sequenced by immunoSEQ multiplex PCR, and TCRdb holds only the in-frame ones, with some missing. The sample has approximately 99,000 clones, approximately 96% seen once. Study observations and caveats: In vitro data verified three CMV-associated chains as specific for CMV antigens. Most TCR sequences were uncommon, yet certain public TCRs appeared in many donors. First-cohort TCR clusters were later found to tend to co-occur in the roughly 130 validation repertoires. Altogether, 160 or so TCR beta chains were recorded as cytomegalovirus-associated.

The CDR3 covers 14 residues. V lost 4 bases to trimming and J lost 5 bases; unmatched junction nucleotides: 8. Germline V gives CDR1 SGHRS, CDR2 YFSETQ. The sequence was collected from a young woman in good health and CMV-seronegative. This chain links TRBV5-1 with TRBJ2-5, with TRBD2 identical over 7 bases. Sequenced sample: PBMCs. The CDR3 spells CASSPGAGDETQYF. As DNA, the CDR3 is TGCGCCAGCAGCCCCGGGGCGGGGGACGAGACCCAGTACTTC.